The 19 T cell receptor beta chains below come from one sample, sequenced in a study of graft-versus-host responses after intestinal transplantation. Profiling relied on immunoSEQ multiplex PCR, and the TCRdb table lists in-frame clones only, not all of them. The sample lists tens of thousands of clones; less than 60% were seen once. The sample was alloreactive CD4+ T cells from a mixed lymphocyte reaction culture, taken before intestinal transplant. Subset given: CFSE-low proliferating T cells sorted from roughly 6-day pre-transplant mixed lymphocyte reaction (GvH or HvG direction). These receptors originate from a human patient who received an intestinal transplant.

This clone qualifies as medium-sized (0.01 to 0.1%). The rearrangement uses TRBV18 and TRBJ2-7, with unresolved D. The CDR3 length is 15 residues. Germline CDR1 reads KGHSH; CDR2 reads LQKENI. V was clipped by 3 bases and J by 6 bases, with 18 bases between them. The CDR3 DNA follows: TGTGCCAGCTCACCCTACAAAATCGGGTTGGGCGAGCAGTACTTC. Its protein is CASSPYKIGLGEQYF.

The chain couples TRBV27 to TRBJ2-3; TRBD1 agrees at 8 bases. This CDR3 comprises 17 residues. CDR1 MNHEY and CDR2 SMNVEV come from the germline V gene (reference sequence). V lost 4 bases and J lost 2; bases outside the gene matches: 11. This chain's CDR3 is CASSSFGQGIPTDTQYF. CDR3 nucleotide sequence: TGTGCCAGCAGTTCCTTCGGACAGGGTATACCCACAGATACGCAGTATTTT.

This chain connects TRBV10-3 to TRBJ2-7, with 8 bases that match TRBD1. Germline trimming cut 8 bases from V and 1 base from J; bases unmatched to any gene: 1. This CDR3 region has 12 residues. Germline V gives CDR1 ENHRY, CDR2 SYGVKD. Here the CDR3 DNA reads TGTGCCATCGGGACAGGATCCTACGAGCAGTACTTC. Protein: CAIGTGSYEQYF.

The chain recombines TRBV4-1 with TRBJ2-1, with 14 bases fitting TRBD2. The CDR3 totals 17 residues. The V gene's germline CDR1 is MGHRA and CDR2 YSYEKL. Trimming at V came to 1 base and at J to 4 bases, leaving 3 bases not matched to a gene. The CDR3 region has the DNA TGCGCCAGCAGCCAAGGACTAGCGGGGGGGCTTTACAATGAGCAGTTCTTC. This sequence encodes CASSQGLAGGLYNEQFF.

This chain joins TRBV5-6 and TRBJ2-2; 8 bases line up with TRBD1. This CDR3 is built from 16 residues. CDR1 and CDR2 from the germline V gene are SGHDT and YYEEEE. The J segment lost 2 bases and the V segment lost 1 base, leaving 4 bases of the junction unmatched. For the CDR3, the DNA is TGTGCCAGCAGCTTGCACCAGGGGGCTAACACCGGGGAGCTGTTTTTT. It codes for CASSLHQGANTGELFF.

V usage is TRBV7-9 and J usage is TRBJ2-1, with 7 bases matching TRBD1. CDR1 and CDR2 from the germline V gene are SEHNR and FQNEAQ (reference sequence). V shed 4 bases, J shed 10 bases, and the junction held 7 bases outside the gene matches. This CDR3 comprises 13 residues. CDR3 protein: CASSSRQGREQFF. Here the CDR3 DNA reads TGTGCCAGCAGCTCCCGACAGGGAAGGGAGCAGTTCTTC. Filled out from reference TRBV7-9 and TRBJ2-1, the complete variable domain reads DTGVSQNPRHKITKRGQNVTFRCDPISEHNRLYWYRQTLGQGPEFLTYFQNEAQLEKSRLLSDRFSAERPKGSFSTLEIQRTEQGDSAMYLCASSSRQGREQFFGPGTRLTVL.

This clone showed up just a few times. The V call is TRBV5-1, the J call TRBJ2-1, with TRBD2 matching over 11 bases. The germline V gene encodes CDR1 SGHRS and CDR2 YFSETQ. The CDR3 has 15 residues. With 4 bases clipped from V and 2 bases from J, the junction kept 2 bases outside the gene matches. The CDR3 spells CASSRLAGTYNEQFF. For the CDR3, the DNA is TGCGCCAGCAGCCGACTAGCGGGGACCTACAATGAGCAGTTCTTC.

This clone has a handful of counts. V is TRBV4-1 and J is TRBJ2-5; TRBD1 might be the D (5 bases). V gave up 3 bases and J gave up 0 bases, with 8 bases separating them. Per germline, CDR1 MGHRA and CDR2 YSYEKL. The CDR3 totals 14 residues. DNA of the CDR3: TGCGCCAGCAGCCAGACAGAAAACCAAGAGACCCAGTACTTC. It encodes CASSQTENQETQYF.

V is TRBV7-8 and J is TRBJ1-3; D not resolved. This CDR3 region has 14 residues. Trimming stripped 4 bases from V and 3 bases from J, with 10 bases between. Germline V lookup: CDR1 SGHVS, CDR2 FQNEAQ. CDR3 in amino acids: CASSSVGYGNTIYF. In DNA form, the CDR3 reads TGTGCCAGCAGCTCCGTGGGCTATGGAAACACCATATATTTT.

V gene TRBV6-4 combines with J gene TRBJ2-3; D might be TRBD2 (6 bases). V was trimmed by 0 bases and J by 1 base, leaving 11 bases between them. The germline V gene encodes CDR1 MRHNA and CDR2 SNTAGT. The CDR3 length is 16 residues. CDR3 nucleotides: TGTGCCAGCAGTGACTCGGCGACTAGGGGCACAGATACGCAGTATTTT. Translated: CASSDSATRGTDTQYF.

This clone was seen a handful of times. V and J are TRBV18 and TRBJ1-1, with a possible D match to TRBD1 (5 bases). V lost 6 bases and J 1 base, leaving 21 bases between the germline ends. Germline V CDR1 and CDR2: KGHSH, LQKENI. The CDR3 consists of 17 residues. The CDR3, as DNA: TGTGCCAGCTCCCCGGTTATCGGGGGACTAACGAACACTGAAGCTTTCTTT. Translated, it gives CASSPVIGGLTNTEAFF.

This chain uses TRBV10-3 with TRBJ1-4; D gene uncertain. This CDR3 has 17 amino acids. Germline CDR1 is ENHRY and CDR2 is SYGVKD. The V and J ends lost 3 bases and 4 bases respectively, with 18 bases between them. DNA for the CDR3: TGTGCCATCAGTGAATCAAGAGGTCTCTCTGGTAATGAAAAACTGTTTTTT. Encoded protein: CAISESRGLSGNEKLFF.

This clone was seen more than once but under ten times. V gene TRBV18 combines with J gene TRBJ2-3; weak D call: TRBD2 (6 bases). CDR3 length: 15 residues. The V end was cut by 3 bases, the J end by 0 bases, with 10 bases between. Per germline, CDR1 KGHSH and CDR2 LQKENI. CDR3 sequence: CASSPLAASTDTQYF. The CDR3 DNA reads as TGTGCCAGCTCACCTTTAGCGGCCAGCACAGATACGCAGTATTTT.

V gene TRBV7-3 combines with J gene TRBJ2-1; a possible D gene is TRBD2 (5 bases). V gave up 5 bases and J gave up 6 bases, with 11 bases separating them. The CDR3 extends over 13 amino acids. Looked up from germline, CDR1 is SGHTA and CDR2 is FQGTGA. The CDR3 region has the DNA TGTGCCAGCAGCCCCGAGAGGGCCAATGAGCAGTTCTTC. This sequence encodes CASSPERANEQFF. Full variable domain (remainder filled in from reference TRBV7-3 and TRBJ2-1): GAGVSQTPSNKVTEKGKYVELRCDPISGHTALYWYRQSLGQGPEFLIYFQGTGAADDSGLPNDRFFAVRPEGSVSTLKIQRTERGDSAVYLCASSPERANEQFFGPGTRLTVL.

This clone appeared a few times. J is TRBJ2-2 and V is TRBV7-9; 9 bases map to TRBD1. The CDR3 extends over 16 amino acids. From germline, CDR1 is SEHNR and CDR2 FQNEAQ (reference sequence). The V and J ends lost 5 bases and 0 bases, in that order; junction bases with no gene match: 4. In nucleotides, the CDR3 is TGTGCCAGCAGCCTGGGACAGGGCCCGAACACCGGGGAGCTGTTTTTT. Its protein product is CASSLGQGPNTGELFF. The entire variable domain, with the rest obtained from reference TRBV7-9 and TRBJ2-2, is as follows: DTGVSQNPRHKITKRGQNVTFRCDPISEHNRLYWYRQTLGQGPEFLTYFQNEAQLEKSRLLSDRFSAERPKGSFSTLEIQRTEQGDSAMYLCASSLGQGPNTGELFFGEGSRLTVL.

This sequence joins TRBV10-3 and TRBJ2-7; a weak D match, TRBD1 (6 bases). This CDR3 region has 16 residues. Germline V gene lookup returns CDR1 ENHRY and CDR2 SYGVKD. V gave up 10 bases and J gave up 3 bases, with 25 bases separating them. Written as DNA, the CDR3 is TGTGCCAGCACAAACGGACCCGGGACAAGGGTCTACGAGCAGTACTTC. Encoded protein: CASTNGPGTRVYEQYF.

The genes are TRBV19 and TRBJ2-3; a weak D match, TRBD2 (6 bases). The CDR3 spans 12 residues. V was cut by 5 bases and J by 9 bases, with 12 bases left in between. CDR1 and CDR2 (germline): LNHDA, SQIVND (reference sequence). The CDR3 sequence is CASSLVEGTQYF. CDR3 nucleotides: TGTGCCAGTAGTTTGGTGGAGGGGACGCAGTATTTT.

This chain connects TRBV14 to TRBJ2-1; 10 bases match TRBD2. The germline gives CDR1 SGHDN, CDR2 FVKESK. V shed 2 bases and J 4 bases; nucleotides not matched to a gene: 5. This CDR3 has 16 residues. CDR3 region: CASSQTGTSAYNEQFF. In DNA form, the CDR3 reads TGTGCCAGCAGCCAAACCGGGACTAGCGCATACAATGAGCAGTTCTTC.

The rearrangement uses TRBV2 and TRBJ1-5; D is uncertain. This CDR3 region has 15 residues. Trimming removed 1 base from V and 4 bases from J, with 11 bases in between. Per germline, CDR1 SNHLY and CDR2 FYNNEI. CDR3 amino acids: CASSEVRLQNQPQHF. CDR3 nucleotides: TGTGCCAGCAGTGAAGTAAGACTGCAGAATCAGCCCCAGCATTTT. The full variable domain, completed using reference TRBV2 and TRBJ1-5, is EPEVTQTPSHQVTQMGQEVILRCVPISNHLYFYWYRQILGQKVEFLVSFYNNEISEKSEIFDDQFSVERPDGSNFTLKIRSTKLEDSAMYFCASSEVRLQNQPQHFGDGTRLSIL.